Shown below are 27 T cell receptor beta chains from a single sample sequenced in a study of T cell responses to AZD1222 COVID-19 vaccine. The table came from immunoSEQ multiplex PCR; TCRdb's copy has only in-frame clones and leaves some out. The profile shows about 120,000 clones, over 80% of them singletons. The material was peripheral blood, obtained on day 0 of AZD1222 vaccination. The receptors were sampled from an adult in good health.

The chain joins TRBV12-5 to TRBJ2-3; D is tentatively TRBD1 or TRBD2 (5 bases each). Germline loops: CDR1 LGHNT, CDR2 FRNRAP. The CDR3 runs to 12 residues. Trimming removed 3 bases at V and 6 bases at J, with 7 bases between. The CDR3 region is CASGFGTDTQYF. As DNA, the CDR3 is TGTGCTAGTGGTTTTGGGACGGATACGCAGTATTTT.

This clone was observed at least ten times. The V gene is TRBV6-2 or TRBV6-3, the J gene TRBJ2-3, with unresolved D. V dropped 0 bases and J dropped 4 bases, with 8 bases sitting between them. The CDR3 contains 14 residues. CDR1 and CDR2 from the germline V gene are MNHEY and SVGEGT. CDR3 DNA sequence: TGTGCCAGCAGTTACTCGTTTGAGTCAGATACGCAGTATTTT. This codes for CASSYSFESDTQYF.

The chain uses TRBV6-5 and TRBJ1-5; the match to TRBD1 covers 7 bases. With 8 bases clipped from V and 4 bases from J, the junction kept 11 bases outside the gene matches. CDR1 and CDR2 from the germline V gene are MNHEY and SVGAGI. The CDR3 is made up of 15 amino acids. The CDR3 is CASVRGLDRNQPQHF. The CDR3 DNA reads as TGTGCCAGCGTGAGAGGACTGGACAGGAATCAGCCCCAGCATTTT.

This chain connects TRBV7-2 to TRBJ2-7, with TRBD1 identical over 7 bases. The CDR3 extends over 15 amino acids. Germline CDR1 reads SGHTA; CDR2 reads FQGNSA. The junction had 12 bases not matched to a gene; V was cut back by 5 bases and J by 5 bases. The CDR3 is CASSATGISQDEQYF. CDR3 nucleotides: TGTGCCAGCAGCGCGACAGGGATCTCTCAGGACGAGCAGTACTTC.

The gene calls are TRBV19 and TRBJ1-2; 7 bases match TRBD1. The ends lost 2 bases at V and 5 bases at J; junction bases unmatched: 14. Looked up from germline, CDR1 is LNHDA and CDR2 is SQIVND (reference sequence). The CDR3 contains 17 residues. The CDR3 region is CASSITGPGQALYGYTF. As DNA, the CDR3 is TGTGCCAGTAGTATAACGGGGCCCGGACAGGCCCTTTATGGCTACACCTTC.

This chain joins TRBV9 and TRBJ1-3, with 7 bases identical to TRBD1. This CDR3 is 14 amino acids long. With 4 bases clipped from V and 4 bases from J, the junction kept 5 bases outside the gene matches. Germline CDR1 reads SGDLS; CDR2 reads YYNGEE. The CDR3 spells CASSPDRVGNTIYF. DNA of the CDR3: TGTGCCAGCAGCCCCGACAGGGTAGGAAACACCATATATTTT.

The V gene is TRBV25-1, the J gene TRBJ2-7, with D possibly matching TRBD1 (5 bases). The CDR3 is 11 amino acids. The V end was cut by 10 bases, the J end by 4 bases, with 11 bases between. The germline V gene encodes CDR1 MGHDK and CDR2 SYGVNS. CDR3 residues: CATLGHYEQYF. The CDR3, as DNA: TGTGCCACCCTGGGGCATTACGAGCAGTACTTC.

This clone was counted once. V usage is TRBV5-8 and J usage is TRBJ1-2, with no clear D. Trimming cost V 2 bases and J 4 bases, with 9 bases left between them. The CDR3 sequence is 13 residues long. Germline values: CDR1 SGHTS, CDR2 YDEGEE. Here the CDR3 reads CASSLSTIYGYTF. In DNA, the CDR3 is TGTGCCAGCAGCTTATCGACGATCTATGGCTACACCTTC.

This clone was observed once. The chain's CDR3 is CASSPRDSLTEWYF. The CDR3 region has the DNA TGCGCCAGCTCCCCCCGGGACTCCTTAACAGAGTGGTACTTC. The chain uses TRBV4-1 and TRBJ2-7; the D gene is possibly TRBD2 (6 bases). Germline CDR1 MGHRA, CDR2 YSYEKL. Trimming took off 8 bases at V and 12 bases at J, with 26 bases between the two ends. CDR3 length equals 14 residues.

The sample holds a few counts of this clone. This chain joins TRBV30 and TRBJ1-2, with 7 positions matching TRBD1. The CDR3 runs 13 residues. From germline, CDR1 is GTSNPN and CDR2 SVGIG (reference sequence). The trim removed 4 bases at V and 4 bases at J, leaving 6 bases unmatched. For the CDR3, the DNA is TGTGCCTGGAATTCAGGGGGGGTCTATGGCTACACCTTC. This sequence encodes CAWNSGGVYGYTF.

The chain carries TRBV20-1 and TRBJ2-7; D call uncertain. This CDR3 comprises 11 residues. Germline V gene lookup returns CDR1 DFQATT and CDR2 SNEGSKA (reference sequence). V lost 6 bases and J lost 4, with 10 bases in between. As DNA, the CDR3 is TGCAGTGCCCTGGACCGTTACGAGCAGTACTTC. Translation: CSALDRYEQYF.

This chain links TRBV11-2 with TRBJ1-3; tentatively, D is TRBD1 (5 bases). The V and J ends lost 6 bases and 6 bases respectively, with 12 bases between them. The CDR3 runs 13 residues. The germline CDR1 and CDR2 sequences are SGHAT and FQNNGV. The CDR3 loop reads CASSPGTVNTIYF. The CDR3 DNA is TGTGCCAGCAGTCCCGGGACGGTAAACACCATATATTTT.

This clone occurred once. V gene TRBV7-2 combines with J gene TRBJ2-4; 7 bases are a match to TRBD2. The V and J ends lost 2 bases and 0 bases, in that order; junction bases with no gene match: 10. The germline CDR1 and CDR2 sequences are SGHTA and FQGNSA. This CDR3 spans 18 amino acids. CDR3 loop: CASSLHTGEGLAKNIQYF. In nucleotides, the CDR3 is TGTGCCAGCAGCTTACACACGGGGGAGGGGCTAGCCAAAAACATTCAGTACTTC.

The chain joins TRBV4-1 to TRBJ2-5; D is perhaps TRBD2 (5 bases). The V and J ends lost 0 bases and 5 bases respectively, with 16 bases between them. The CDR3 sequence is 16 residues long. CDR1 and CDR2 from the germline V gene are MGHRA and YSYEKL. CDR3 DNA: TGCGCCAGCAGCCAAGACGCGGCGGCTAGCTCGGAGACCCAGTACTTC. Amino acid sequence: CASSQDAAASSETQYF.

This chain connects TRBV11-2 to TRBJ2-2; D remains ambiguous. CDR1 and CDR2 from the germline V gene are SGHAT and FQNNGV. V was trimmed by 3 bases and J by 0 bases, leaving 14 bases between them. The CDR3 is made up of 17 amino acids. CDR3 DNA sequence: TGTGCCAGCAGCTTTTTTTATGGAACTACGAACACCGGGGAGCTGTTTTTT. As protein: CASSFFYGTTNTGELFF.

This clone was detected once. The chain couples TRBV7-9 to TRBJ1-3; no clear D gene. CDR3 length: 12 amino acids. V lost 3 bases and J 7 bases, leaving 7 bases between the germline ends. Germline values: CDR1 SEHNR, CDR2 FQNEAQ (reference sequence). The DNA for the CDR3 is TGTGCCAGCAGCTTTTTAGGGAACACCATATATTTT. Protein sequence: CASSFLGNTIYF.

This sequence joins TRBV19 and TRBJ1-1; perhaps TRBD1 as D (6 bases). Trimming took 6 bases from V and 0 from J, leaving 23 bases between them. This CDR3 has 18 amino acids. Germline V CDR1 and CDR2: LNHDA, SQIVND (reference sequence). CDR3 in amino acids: CASREARGAGWMNTEAFF. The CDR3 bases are TGTGCCAGTAGGGAGGCCCGGGGGGCAGGATGGATGAACACTGAAGCTTTCTTT.

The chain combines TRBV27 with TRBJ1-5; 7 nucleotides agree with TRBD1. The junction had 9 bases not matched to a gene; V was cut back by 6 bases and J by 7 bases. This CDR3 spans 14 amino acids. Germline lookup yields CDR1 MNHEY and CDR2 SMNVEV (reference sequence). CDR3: CASSSGQSGQPQHF. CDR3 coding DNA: TGTGCCAGCAGCTCGGGACAGAGTGGGCAGCCCCAGCATTTT.

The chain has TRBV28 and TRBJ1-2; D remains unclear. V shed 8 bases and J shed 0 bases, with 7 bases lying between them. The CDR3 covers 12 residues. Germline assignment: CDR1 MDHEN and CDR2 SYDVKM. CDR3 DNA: TGTGCCAGCCGGGGAGCTAACTATGGCTACACCTTC. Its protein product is CASRGANYGYTF.

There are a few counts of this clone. CDR3 region: CASSLSGRSREQYF. CDR3 coding DNA: TGTGCCAGCAGCCTTAGCGGGAGGAGTCGCGAGCAGTACTTC. This chain uses TRBV7-2 with TRBJ2-7; 10 nucleotides line up with TRBD2. The V and J ends lost 5 bases and 6 bases, in that order; junction bases with no gene match: 7. This CDR3 is 14 amino acids long. Germline CDR1 reads SGHTA; CDR2 reads FQGNSA.

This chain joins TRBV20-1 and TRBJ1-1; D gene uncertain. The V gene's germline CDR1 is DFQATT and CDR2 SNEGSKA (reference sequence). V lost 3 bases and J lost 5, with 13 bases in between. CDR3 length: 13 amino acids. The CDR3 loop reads CSASEGSFTEAFF. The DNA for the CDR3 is TGCAGTGCTAGTGAGGGAAGCTTTACTGAAGCTTTCTTT.

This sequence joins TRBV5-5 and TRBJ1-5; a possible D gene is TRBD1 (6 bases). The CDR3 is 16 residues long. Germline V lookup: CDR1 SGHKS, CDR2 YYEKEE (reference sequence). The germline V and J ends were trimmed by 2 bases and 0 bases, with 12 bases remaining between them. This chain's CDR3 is CASSLGDTFSNQPQHF. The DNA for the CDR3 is TGTGCCAGCAGCTTAGGGGACACTTTTAGCAATCAGCCCCAGCATTTT.

The chain's CDR3 is CASRTDRDNEQFF. As DNA, the CDR3 is TGTGCCAGCAGGACAGACCGAGACAATGAGCAGTTCTTC. V is TRBV27 and J is TRBJ2-1, with D perhaps TRBD1 (5 bases). Trimming shortened V by 6 bases and J by 5 bases, and 11 bases separated the two germline ends. Per germline, CDR1 MNHEY and CDR2 SMNVEV (reference sequence). The CDR3 is 13 amino acids.

CDR3 residues: CASSPPGHSSYGYTF. CDR3 DNA sequence: TGTGCCAGCAGCCCACCGGGACATTCCAGCTATGGCTACACCTTC. This chain uses TRBV7-9 with TRBJ1-2, with D tentatively TRBD1 (6 bases). In germline, CDR1 is SEHNR, CDR2 FQNEAQ (reference sequence). The CDR3 is made up of 15 amino acids. Trimming removed 5 bases from V and 4 bases from J, with 17 bases in between.

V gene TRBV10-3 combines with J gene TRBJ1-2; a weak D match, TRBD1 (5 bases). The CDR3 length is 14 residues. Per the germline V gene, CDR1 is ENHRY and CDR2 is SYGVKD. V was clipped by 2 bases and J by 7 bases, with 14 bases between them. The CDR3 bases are TGTGCCATCAGTGAGACGTCCACCGGGGGTGGCTACACCTTC. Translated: CAISETSTGGGYTF.

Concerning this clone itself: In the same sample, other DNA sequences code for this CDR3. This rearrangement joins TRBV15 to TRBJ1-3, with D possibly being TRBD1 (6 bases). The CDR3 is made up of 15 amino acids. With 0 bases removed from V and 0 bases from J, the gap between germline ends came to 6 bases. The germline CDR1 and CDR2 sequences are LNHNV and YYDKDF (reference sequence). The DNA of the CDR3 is TGTGCCACCAGCAGAGACAGGGGCTCTGGAAACACCATATATTTT. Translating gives CATSRDRGSGNTIYF.

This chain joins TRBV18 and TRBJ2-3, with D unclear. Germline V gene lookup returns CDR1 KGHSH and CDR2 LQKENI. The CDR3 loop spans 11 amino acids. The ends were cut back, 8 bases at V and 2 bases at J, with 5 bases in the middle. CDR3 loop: CASTDTDTQYF. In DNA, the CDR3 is TGTGCCAGCACTGACACAGATACGCAGTATTTT.